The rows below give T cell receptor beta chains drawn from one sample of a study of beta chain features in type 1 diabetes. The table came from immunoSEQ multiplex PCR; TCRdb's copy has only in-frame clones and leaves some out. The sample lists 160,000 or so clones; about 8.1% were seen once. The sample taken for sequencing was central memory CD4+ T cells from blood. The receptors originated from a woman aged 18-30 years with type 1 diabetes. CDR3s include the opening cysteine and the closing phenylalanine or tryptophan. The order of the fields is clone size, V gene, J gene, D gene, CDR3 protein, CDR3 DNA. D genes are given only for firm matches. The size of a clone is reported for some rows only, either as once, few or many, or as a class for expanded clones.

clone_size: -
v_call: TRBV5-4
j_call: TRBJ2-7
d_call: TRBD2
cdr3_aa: CASSSGLAGYEQYF
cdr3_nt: TGTGCCAGCAGCTCGGGACTAGCGGGCTACGAGCAGTACTTC

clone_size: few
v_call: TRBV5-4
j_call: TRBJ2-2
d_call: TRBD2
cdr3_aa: CASSPAELAGGTGELFF
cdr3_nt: TGTGCCAGCAGCCCCGCCGAGCTAGCGGGGGGAACCGGGGAGCTGTTTTTT

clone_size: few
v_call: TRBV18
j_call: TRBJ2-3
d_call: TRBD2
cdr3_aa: CASASGGPDTQYF
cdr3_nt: TGTGCCAGCGCTAGCGGGGGGCCAGATACGCAGTATTTT

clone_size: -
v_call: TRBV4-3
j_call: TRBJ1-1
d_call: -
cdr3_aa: CASSQEGTGWTEAFF
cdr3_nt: TGCGCCAGCAGCCAAGAAGGAACAGGGTGGACTGAAGCTTTCTTT

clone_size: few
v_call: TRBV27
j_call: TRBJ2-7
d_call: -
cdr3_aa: CASSSASLGGEYF
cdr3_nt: TGTGCCAGCAGTTCGGCGTCACTAGGTGGGGAGTACTTC

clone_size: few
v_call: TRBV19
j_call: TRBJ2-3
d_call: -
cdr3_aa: CASSIMDTQYF
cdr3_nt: TGTGCCAGTAGTATTATGGATACGCAGTATTTT

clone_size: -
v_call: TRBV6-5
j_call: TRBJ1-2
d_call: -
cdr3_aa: CASSYSNTEGGYGYTF
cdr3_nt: TGTGCCAGCAGTTACTCGAATACAGAAGGGGGCTATGGCTACACCTTC

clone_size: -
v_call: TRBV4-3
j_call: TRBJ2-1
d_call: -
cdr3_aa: CASSQGAGKGFDEQFF
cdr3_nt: TGCGCCAGCAGCCAAGGGGCGGGTAAAGGGTTCGATGAGCAGTTCTTC

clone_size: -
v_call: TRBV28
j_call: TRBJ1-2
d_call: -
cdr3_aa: CQAGDDGYTF
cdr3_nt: TGTCAGGCGGGTGATGATGGCTACACCTTC

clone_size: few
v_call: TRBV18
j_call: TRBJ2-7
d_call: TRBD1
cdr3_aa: CASSSQGLRPPGAQYF
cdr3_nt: TGTGCCAGCTCATCACAGGGGTTACGACCCCCAGGGGCGCAGTACTTC

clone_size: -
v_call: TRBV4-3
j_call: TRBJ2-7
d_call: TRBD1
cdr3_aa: CASSRYWDRVYEQYF
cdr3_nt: TGCGCCAGCAGCCGCTATTGGGACAGGGTCTACGAGCAGTACTTC

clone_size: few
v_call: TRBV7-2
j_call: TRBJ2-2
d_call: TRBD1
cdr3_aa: CASSLDRVGTGELFF
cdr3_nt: TGTGCCAGCAGCCTTGACAGGGTGGGGACCGGGGAGCTGTTTTTT

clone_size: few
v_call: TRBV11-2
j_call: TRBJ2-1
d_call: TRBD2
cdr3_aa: CASSSATSENEQFF
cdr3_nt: TGTGCCAGCAGCTCAGCGACTAGCGAAAATGAGCAGTTCTTC

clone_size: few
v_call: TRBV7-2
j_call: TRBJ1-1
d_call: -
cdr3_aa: CASSLQENTEAFF
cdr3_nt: TGTGCCAGCAGCCTTCAGGAGAACACTGAAGCTTTCTTT

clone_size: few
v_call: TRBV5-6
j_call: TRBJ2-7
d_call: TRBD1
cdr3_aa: CASSLSGQGAYEQYF
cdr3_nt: TGTGCCAGCAGCTTGTCTGGACAGGGGGCCTACGAGCAGTACTTC

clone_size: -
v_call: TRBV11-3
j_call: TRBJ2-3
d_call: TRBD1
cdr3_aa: CASSRQGREIRTQYF
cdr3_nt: TGTGCCAGCAGCCGACAGGGACGAGAGATCCGAACGCAGTATTTT

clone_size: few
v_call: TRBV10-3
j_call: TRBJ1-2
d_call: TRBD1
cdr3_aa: CAINGGQGRGYTF
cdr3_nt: TGTGCCATCAACGGAGGACAGGGACGGGGCTACACCTTC

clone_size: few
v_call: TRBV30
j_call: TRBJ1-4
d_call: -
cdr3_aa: CAWSAGVIHEKLFF
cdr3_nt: TGTGCCTGGAGTGCAGGGGTGATCCATGAAAAACTGTTTTTT

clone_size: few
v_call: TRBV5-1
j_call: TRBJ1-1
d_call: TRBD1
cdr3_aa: CASTVTGGGNTEAFF
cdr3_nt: TGCGCCAGCACCGTCACAGGGGGCGGTAACACTGAAGCTTTCTTT

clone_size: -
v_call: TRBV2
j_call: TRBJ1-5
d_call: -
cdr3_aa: CASALDNQPQHF
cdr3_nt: TGTGCCAGCGCCCTAGATAATCAGCCCCAGCATTTT

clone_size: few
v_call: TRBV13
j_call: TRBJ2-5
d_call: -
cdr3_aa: CASRIRGTGETQYF
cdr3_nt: TGTGCCAGCAGAATAAGGGGAACTGGAGAGACCCAGTACTTC

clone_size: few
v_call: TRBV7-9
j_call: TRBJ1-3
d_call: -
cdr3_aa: CASSLEVGSGGNTIYF
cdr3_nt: TGTGCCAGCAGCTTAGAGGTTGGCAGCGGCGGAAACACCATATATTTT

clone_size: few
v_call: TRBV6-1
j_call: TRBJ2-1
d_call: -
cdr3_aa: CASSPGVDNEQFF
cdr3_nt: TGTGCCAGCAGCCCGGGAGTCGACAATGAGCAGTTCTTC

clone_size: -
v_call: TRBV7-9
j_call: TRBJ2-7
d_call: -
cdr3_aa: CASSRSGYEQYF
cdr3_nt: TGTGCCAGCAGCCGCTCGGGGTACGAGCAGTACTTC

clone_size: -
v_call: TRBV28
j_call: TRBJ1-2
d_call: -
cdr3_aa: CASSIPTGANYGYTF
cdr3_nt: TGTGCCAGCAGTATACCGACTGGAGCTAACTATGGCTACACCTTC

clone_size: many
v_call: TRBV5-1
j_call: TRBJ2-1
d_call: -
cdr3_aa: CASSDPTGGHYNEQFF
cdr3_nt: TGCGCCAGCAGCGACCCGACTGGCGGGCATTACAATGAGCAGTTCTTC

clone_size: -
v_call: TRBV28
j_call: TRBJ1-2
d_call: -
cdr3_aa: CASSRTDTNYGYTF
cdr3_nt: TGTGCCAGCAGCCGGACAGATACTAACTATGGCTACACCTTC

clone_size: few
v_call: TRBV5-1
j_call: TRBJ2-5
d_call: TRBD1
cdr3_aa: CASSLQGRQETQYF
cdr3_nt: TGCGCCAGCAGCTTACAGGGGCGACAAGAGACCCAGTACTTC

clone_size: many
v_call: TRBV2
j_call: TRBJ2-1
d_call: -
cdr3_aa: CASSADSTYNEQFF
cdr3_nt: TGTGCCAGCAGTGCGGACAGTACCTACAATGAGCAGTTCTTC

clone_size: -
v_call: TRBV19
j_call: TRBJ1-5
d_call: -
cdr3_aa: CASSDMNQPQHF
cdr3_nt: TGTGCCAGTAGTGACATGAATCAGCCCCAGCATTTT

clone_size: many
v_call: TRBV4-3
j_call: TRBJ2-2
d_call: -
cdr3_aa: CASSQGADLMAGELFF
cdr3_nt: TGCGCCAGCAGCCAAGGTGCGGACTTGATGGCCGGGGAGCTGTTTTTT

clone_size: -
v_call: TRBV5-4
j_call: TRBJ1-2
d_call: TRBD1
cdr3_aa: CASSSTGSYGYTF
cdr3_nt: TGTGCCAGCAGCTCGACAGGGTCCTATGGCTACACCTTC

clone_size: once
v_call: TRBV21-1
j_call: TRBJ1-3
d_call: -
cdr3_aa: CASSKGQGPGEVTNTIYF
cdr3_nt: TGTGCCAGCAGCAAAGGGCAAGGGCCAGGGGAAGTTACAAACACCATATATTTT

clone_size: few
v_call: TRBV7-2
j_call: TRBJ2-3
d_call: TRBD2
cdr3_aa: CASSLAAGRADTQYF
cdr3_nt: TGTGCCAGCAGCTTAGCGGCGGGGAGGGCGGATACGCAGTATTTT

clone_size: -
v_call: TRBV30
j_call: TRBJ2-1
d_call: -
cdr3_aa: CAWSFQRANEQFF
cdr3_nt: TGTGCCTGGAGCTTCCAGCGGGCCAATGAGCAGTTCTTC

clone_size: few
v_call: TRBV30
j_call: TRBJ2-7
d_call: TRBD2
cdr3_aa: CACRGLAGVYEQYF
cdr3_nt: TGTGCCTGCCGAGGACTAGCGGGGGTCTACGAGCAGTACTTC

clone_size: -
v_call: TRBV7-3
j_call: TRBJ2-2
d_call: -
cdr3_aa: CASSTYQNTGELFF
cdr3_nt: TGTGCCAGCAGCACCTACCAGAACACCGGGGAGCTGTTTTTT

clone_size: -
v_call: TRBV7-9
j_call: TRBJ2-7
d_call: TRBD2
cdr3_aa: CASSRLAGYEQYF
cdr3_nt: TGTGCCAGCAGCAGGCTAGCGGGATACGAGCAGTACTTC

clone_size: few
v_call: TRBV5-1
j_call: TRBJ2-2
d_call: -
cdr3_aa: CASSSSGDGTGELFF
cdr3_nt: TGCGCCAGCAGCAGCTCGGGAGACGGAACCGGGGAGCTGTTTTTT

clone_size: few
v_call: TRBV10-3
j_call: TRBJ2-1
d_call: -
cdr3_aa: CAISESVRDEQFF
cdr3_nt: TGTGCCATCAGTGAGTCAGTGAGGGATGAGCAGTTCTTC

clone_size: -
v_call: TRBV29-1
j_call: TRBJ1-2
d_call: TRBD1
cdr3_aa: CSVGRDREYYGYTF
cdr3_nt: TGCAGCGTTGGCCGGGACAGGGAATACTATGGCTACACCTTC

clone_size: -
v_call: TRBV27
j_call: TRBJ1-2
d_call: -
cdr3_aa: CASSSPENGYTF
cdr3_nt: TGTGCCAGCAGCTCGCCCGAGAATGGCTACACCTTC

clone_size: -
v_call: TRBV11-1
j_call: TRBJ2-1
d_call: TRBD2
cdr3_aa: CASTSLAGAYNEQFF
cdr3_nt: TGTGCCAGCACCTCTCTAGCGGGAGCCTACAATGAGCAGTTCTTC

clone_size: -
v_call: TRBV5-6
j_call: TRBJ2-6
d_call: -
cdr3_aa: CASSWGGPGANVLTF
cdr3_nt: TGTGCCAGCAGCTGGGGGGGCCCTGGGGCCAACGTCCTGACTTTC

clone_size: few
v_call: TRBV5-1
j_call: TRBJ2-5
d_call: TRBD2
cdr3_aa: CASSPGAGGAGQETQYF
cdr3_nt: TGCGCCAGCAGCCCCGGGGCAGGAGGAGCGGGGCAAGAGACCCAGTACTTC

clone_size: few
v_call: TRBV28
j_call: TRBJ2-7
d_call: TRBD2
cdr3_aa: CASSLSGSMYEQYF
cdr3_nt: TGTGCCAGCAGTTTAAGCGGGAGTATGTACGAGCAGTACTTC

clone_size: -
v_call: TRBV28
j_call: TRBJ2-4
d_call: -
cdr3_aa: CASSLQGGGNIQYF
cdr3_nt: TGTGCCAGCAGTTTGCAAGGGGGGGGTAACATTCAGTACTTC

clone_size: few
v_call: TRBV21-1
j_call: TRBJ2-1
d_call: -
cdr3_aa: CASRQGTASNEQFF
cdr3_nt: TGTGCCAGCAGGCAGGGGACAGCCAGTAATGAGCAGTTCTTC

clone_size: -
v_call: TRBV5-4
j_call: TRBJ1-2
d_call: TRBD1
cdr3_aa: CASSQPGGNYGYTF
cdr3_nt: TGTGCCAGCAGCCAACCAGGGGGAAACTATGGCTACACCTTC

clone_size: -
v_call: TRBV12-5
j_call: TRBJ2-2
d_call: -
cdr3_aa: CASGFQEAGELFF
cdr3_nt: TGTGCTAGTGGTTTCCAGGAGGCCGGGGAGCTGTTTTTT

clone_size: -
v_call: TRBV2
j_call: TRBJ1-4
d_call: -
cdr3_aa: CATDKNRVSNEKLFF
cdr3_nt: TGTGCCACCGATAAGAACAGGGTTTCTAATGAAAAACTGTTTTTT

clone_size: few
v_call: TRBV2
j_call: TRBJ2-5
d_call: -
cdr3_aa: CASSASGQETQYF
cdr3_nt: TGTGCCAGCAGTGCCAGCGGTCAAGAGACCCAGTACTTC

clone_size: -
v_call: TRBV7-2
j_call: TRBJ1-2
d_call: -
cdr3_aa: CASSFQGFSRYTF
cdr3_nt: TGTGCCAGCAGCTTCCAGGGTTTTTCGCGCTACACCTTC

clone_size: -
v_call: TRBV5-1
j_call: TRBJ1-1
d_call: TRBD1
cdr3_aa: CASGQGAQGTEAFF
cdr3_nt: TGCGCCAGCGGACAGGGGGCGCAGGGCACTGAAGCTTTCTTT

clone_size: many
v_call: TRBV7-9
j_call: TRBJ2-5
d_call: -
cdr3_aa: CASNLWGEETQYF
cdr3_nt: TGTGCCAGCAATTTATGGGGGGAGGAGACCCAGTACTTC